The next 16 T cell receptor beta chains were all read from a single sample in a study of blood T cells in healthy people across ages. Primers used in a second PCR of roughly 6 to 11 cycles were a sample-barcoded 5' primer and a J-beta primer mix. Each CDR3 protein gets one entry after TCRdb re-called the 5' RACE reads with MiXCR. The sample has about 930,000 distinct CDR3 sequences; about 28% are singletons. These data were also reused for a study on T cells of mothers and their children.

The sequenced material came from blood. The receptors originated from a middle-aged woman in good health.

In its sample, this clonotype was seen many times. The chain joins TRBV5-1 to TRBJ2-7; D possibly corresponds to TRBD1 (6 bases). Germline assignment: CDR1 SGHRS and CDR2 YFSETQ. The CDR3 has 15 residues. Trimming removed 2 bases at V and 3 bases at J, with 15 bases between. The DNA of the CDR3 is TGCGCCAGCAGCTTAGTACAGGGATCGGTCTACGAGCAGTACTTC. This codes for CASSLVQGSVYEQYF.

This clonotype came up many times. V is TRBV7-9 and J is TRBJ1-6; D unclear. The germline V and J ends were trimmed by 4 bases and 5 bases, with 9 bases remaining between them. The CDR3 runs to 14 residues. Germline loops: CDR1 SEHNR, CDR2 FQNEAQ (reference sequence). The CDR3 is CASSSSGDNSPLHF. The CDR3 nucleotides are TGTGCCAGCAGCTCCTCTGGGGATAATTCACCCCTCCACTTT. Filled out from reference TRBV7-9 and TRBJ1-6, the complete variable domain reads DTGVSQNPRHKITKRGQNVTFRCDPISEHNRLYWYRQTLGQGPEFLTYFQNEAQLEKSRLLSDRFSAERPKGSFSTLEIQRTEQGDSAMYLCASSSSGDNSPLHFGNGTRLTVT.

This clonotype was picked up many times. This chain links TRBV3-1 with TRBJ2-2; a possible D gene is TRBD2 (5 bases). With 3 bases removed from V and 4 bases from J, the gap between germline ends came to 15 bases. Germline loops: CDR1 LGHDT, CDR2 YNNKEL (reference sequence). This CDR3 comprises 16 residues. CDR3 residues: CASSQRLRAATGELFF. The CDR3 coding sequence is TGTGCCAGCAGCCAGAGACTACGGGCGGCCACCGGGGAGCTGTTTTTT. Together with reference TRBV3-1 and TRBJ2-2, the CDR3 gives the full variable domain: DTAVSQTPKYLVTQMGNDKSIKCEQNLGHDTMYWYKQDSKKFLKIMFSYNNKELIINETVPNRFSPKSPDKAHLNLHINSLELGDSAVYFCASSQRLRAATGELFFGEGSRLTVL.

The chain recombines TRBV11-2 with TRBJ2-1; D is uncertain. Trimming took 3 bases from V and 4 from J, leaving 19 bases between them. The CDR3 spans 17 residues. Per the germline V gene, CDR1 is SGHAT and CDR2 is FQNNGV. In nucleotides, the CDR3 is TGTGCCAGCAGCTTGTATACCGGGTCCCCTTTATACAATGAGCAGTTCTTC. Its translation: CASSLYTGSPLYNEQFF.

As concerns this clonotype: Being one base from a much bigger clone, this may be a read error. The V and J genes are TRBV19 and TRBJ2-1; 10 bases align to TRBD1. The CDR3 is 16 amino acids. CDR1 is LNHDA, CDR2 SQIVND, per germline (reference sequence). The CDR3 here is CASSTRDRGSYDEQFF. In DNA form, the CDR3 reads TGTGCCAGTAGTACCCGGGACAGGGGTTCCTACGATGAGCAGTTCTTC.

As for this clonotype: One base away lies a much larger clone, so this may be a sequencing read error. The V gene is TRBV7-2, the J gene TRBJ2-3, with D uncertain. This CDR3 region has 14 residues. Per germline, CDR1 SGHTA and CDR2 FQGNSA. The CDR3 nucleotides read TGTGCCGGCAGCTCGGCCGCTCTCACAGATACGCAGTATTTT. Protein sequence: CAGSSAALTDTQYF.

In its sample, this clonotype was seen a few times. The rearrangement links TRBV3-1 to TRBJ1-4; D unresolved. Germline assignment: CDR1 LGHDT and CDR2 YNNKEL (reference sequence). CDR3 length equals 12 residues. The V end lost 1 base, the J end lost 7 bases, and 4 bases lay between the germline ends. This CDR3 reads CASSQGSEKLFF. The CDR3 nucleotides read TGTGCCAGCAGCCAAGGGAGTGAAAAACTGTTTTTT.

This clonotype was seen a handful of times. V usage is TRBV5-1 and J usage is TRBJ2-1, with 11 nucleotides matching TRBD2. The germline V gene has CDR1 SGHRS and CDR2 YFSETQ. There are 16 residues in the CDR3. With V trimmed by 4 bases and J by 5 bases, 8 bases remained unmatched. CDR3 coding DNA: TGCGCCAGCAGCCGTAACCTAGCGGGGGGAAACAATGAGCAGTTCTTC. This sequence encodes CASSRNLAGGNNEQFF. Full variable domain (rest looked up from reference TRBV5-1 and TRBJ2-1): KAGVTQTPRYLIKTRGQQVTLSCSPISGHRSVSWYQQTPGQGLQFLFEYFSETQRNKGNFPGRFSGRQFSNSRSEMNVSTLELGDSALYLCASSRNLAGGNNEQFFGPGTRLTVL.

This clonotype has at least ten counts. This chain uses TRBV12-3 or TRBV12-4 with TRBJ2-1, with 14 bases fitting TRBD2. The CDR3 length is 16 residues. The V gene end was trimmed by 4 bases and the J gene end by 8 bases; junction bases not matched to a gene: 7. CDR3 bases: TGTGCCAGCAGTTGGGCGACTAGCGGGGGGGCCCATGAGCAGTTCTTC. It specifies CASSWATSGGAHEQFF.

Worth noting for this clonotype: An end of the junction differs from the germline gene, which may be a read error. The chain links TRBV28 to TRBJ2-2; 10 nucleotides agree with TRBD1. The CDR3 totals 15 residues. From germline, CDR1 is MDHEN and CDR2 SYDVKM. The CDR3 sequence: CASRGQGTGTGERFF. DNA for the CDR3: TGTGCCAGCAGGGGACAGGGGACGGGCACCGGGGAGCGGTTTTTT.

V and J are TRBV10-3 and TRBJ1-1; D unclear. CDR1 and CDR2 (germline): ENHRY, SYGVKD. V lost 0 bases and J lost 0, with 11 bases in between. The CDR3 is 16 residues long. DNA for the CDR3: TGTGCCATCAGTGAGTCCCTACAAGGGCTGAACACTGAAGCTTTCTTT. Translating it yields CAISESLQGLNTEAFF.

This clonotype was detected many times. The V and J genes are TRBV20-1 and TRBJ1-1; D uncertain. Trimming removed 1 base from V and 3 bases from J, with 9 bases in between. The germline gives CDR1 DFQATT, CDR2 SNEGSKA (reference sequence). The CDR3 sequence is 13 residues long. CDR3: CSARGGRDTEAFF. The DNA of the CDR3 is TGCAGTGCTAGAGGGGGAAGGGACACTGAAGCTTTCTTT.

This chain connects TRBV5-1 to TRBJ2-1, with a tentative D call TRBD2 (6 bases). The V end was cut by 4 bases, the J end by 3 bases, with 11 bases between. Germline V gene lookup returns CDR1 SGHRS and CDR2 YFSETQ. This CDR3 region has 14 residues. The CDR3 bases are TGCGCCAGCAGCATCCTGACTAGCTACAATGAGCAGTTCTTC. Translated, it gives CASSILTSYNEQFF.

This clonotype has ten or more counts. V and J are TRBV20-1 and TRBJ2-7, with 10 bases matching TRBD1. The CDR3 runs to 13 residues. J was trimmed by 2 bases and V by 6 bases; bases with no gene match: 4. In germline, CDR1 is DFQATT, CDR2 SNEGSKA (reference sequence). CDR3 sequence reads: CSAAGTGAYEQYF. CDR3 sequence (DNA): TGCAGTGCGGCCGGGACAGGGGCCTACGAGCAGTACTTC.

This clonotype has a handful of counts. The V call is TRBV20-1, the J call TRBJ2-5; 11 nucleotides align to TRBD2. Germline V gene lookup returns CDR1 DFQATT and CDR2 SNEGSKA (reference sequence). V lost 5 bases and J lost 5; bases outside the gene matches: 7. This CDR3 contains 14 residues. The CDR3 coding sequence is TGCAGTGCTGAACTAGCGGGGGCAACCGAGACCCAGTACTTC. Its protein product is CSAELAGATETQYF.

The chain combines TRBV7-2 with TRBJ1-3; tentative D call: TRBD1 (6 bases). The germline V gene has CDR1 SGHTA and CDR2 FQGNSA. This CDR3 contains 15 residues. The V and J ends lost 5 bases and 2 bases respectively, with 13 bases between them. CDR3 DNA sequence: TGTGCCAGCAGCGATTACAACAGGGCTGGAAACACCATATATTTT. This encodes CASSDYNRAGNTIYF.